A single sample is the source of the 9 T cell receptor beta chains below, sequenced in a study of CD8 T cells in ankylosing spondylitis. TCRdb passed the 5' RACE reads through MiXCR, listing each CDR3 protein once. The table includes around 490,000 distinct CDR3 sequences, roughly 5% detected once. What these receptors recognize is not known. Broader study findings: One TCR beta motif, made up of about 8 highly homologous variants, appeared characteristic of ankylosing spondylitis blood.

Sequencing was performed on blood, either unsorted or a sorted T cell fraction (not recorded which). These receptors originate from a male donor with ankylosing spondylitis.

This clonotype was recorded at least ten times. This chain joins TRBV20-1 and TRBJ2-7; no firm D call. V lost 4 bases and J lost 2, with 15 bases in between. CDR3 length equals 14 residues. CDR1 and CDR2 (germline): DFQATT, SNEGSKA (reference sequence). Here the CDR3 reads CSAILMGGTYEQYF. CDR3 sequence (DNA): TGCAGTGCTATTCTTATGGGCGGTACCTACGAGCAGTACTTC.

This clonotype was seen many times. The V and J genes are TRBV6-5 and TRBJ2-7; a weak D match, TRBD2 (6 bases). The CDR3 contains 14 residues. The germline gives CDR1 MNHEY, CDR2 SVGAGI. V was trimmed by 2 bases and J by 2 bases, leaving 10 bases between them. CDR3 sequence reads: CASSYGSSAYEQYF. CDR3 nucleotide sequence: TGTGCCAGCAGTTACGGGTCTAGCGCCTACGAGCAGTACTTC.

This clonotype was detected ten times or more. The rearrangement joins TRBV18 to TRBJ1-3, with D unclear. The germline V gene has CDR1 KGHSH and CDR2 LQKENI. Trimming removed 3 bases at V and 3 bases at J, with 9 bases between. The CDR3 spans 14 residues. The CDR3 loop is CASSPPGIGNTIYF. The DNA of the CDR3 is TGTGCCAGCTCACCGCCGGGGATTGGAAACACCATATATTTT. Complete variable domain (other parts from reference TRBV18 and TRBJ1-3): NAGVMQNPRHLVRRRGQEARLRCSPMKGHSHVYWYRQLPEEGLKFMVYLQKENIIDESGMPKERFSAEFPKEGPSILRIQQVVRGDSAAYFCASSPPGIGNTIYFGEGSWLTVV.

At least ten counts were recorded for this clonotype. The DNA of the CDR3 is TGTGCCAGCAGTTGGGACTCCGAGCAGTTCTTC. This encodes CASSWDSEQFF. V gene TRBV12-3 or TRBV12-4 combines with J gene TRBJ2-1, with D maybe TRBD2 (6 bases). The CDR3 runs to 11 residues. V lost 4 bases to trimming and J lost 10 bases, with 8 bases between them.

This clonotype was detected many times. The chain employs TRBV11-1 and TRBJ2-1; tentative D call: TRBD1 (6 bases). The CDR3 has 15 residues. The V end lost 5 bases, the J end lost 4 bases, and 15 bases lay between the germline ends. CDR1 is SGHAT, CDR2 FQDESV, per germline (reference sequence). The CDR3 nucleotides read TGTGCCAGCAGCCTATCCGGGACACCTTACAATGAGCAGTTCTTC. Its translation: CASSLSGTPYNEQFF.

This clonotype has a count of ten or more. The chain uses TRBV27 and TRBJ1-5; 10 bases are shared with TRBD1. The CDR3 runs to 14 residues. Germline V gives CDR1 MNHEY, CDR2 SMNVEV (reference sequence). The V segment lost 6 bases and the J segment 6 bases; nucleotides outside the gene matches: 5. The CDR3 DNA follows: TGTGCCAGCAGCCGGGACAGGGGCTTTCAGCCCCAGCATTTT. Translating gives CASSRDRGFQPQHF.

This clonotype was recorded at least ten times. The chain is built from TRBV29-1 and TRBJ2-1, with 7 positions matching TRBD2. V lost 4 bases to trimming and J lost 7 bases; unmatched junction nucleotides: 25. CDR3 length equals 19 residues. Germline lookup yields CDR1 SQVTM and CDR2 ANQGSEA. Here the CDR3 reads CSVVGRRTPAGALRNEQFF. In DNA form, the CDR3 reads TGCAGCGTTGTAGGTCGGCGGACGCCGGCGGGAGCTCTCAGGAATGAGCAGTTCTTC.

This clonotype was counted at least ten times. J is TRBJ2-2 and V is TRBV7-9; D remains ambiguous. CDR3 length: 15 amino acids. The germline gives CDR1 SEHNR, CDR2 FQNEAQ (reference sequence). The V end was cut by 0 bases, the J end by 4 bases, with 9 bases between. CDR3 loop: CASSLASTSTGELFF. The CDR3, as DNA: TGTGCCAGCAGCTTAGCGTCGACGAGCACCGGGGAGCTGTTTTTT.

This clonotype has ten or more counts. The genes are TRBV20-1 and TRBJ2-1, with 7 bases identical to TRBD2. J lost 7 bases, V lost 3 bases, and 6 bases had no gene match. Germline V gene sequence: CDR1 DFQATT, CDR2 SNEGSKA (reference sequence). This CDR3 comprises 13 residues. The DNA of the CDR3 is TGCAGTGCTAGCACGGGGGGTACTAATGAGCAGTTCTTC. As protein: CSASTGGTNEQFF.